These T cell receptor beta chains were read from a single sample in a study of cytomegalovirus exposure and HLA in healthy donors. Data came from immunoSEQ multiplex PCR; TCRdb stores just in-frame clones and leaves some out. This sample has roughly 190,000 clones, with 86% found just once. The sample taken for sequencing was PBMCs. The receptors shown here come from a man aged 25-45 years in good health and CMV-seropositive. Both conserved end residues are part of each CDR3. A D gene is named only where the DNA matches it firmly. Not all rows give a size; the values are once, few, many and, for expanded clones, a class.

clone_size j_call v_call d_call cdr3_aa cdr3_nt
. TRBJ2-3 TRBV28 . CASSLLSGTDTQYF TGTGCCAGCAGTTTATTATCGGGGACAGATACGCAGTATTTT
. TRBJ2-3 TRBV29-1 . CSVEGPNTDTQYF TGCAGCGTTGAAGGACCCAACACAGATACGCAGTATTTT
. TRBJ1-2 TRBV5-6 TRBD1 CASSPLSRDRGWGYGYTF TGTGCCAGCAGCCCCTTGTCCCGGGACAGGGGGTGGGGCTATGGCTACACCTTC
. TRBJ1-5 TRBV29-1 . CSVVGCQPQHF TGCAGCGTGGTAGGGTGCCAGCCCCAGCATTTT
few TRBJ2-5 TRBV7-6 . CASSPGEETQYF TGTGCCAGCAGCCCCGGGGAAGAGACCCAGTACTTC
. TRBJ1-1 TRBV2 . CASSVEGDTEAFF TGTGCCAGCAGTGTCGAAGGGGACACTGAAGCTTTCTTT
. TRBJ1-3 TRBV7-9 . CASSLVGSSGNTIYF TGTGCCAGCAGCTTAGTTGGTAGCTCTGGAAACACCATATATTTT
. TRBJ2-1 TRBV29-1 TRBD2 CSVEGGGLAGGFEQFF TGCAGCGTTGAGGGTGGGGGACTAGCGGGAGGTTTTGAGCAGTTCTTC
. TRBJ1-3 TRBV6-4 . CASSDSRGTGNTIYF TGTGCCAGCAGTGACTCGAGGGGAACTGGAAACACCATATATTTT
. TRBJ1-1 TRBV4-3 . CASSQHLNTEAFF TGCGCCAGCAGCCAGCACTTAAACACTGAAGCTTTCTTT
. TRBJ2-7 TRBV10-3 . CAISDSTRYEQYF TGTGCCATCAGTGATTCTACTAGGTACGAGCAGTACTTC
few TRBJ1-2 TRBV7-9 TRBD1 CASREQGAGYGYTF TGTGCCAGCAGGGAACAGGGGGCCGGGTATGGCTACACCTTC
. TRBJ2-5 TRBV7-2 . CASSPDRETQYF TGTGCCAGCAGTCCCGACCGCGAGACCCAGTACTTC
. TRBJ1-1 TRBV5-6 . CASSADQGLTNTEAFF TGTGCCAGCAGCGCCGATCAGGGACTTACGAACACTGAAGCTTTCTTT
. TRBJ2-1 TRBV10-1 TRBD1 CASTNDRGEYNEQFF TGCGCCAGCACTAACGACAGGGGTGAATACAATGAGCAGTTCTTC
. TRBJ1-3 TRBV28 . CASSETGSSGNTIYF TGTGCCAGCTCCGAGACAGGCAGCTCTGGAAACACCATATATTTT
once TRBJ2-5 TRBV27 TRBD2 CASRNNPLKTSGRGGETQYF TGTGCCAGCAGAAATAACCCCCTCAAGACTAGCGGGAGGGGGGGGGAGACCCAGTACTTC
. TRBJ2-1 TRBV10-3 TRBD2 CAITSTSGGAPNEQFF TGTGCCATCACCTCGACTAGCGGGGGCGCCCCCAATGAGCAGTTCTTC
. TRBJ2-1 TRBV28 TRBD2 CASSLVRTRNFRNEQFF TGTGCCAGCAGTTTAGTGCGGACTAGGAACTTTCGGAATGAGCAGTTCTTC
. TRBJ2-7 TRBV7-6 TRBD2 CASSRSGGGLYEQYF TGTGCCAGCAGCCGTTCGGGAGGAGGGCTCTACGAGCAGTACTTC
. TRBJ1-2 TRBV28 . CASSLIQQNVYGYTF TGTGCCAGCAGTTTAATACAGCAAAACGTCTATGGCTACACCTTC
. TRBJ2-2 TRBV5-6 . CASSWTATGELFF TGTGCCAGCAGCTGGACAGCCACCGGGGAGCTGTTTTTT
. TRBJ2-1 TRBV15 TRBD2 CATSRDRGTTNEQFF TGTGCCACCAGCAGAGATCGGGGGACTACCAATGAGCAGTTCTTC
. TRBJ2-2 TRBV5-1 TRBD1 CASSWRGQGATGELFF TGCGCCAGCAGCTGGAGGGGACAGGGGGCTACCGGAGAGCTGTTTTTT
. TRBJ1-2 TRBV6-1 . CASSIGGFANYGYTF TGTGCCAGCAGTATTGGAGGATTTGCTAACTATGGCTACACCTTC
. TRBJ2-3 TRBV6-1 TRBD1 CASMRDRGTDTQYF TGTGCCAGCATGAGGGACAGGGGAACAGATACGCAGTATTTT